This TCR beta chain comes out of a study of T cell repertoires in cytomegalovirus infection (dated by TCRdb to about 2019). Context from the whole study: The peptide stimulations were aimed at well-studied HLA-B-restricted epitopes as well as recently identified HLA-C-restricted CMV epitopes, whose presentation resists viral immunomodulation. Donor HLA type was relevant to the analysis, as public TCR beta signatures indicated carriage of CMV infection together with the matching HLA type.

According to the germline V gene, CDR1 reads SGHVS and CDR2 reads FQNEAQ. The cysteine opens and the phenylalanine closes a CDR3 of 14 amino acids. The only DNA kept is the CDR3, 42 bases in frame from the first base. Between the V and J ends, shortened by 0 bases and 3 bases respectively, the junction contains 8 bases. Explained via the paper, the treatment or condition label denotes: in vitro stimulation with specific CMV peptide epitopes to enrich CMV-specific T cells. Sequenced on an Illumina HiSeq 1500. TCRdb applied fastp at Q25 and MiXCR to the public reads, then kept only in-frame beta chains. Entries that share a CDR3 protein sequence are merged under the most common genes and DNA. The sample table holds hundreds of thousands of distinct CDR3 sequences, of which approximately 33% were seen once. The ten largest clones add up to roughly 18% of the sample. What the authors observed across the whole study: The ex vivo response was dominated by HLA-C-restricted CMV-specific TCR beta clonotypes, which also provided the single most frequent clonotype in two of eight donors. In both this cohort and an independent cohort of some 380 donors, the cumulative frequency of public TCR beta family members distinguished carriers of CMV infection plus the relevant HLA type.

This clonotype was seen at least ten times. What this receptor recognizes is not known. Base-call qualities are not available, and no considerably larger clone is one nucleotide away. The material was cultured PBMCs, obtained from culture after CMV antigen stimulation. This TCR was sampled from a human donor in good health (CMV status not recorded). Some clones in this sample may be carry-over from other donors' samples. Recombination joined TRBV7-8 with TRBJ1-1; the D gene is not confidently resolved. The DNA sequence is as follows: TGTGCCAGCAGCTTAGCGTTGCGGGACACTGAAGCTTTCTTT. This sequence encodes CASSLALRDTEAFF. Reference TRBV7-8 and TRBJ1-1 proteins supply the regions before and after the CDR3; the full variable domain is: GAGVSQSPRYKVAKRGQDVALRCDPISGHVSLFWYQQALGQGPEFLTYFQNEAQLDKSGLPSDRFFAERPEGSVSTLKIQRTQQEDSAVYLCASSLALRDTEAFFGQGTRLTVV.